The clone carrying this T cell receptor beta chain showed up many times. Its antigen is undetermined. The time point is: newly diagnosed GD, antithyroid drugs for less than 3 months. Preparation of the TCR library used RNA extracted from PBMCs. The sample comes from a study of regulatory T cells in long-lasting Graves disease. Study results and caveats: Favoring TRBV28, TRBJ1-2 and TRBJ2-5 was a feature seen in persistent disease. Persistent cases of Graves' showed reduced TCR diversity relative to newly diagnosed patients.

CDR3-region Arm-PCR and iRepertoire HTBI primers produced the TCR beta libraries. In the original workflow: The samples yielded about 63 TRBV and 14 TRBJ segments. TCRdb itself ran the multiplex PCR reads through MiXCR, one entry per CDR3 protein. The V and J calls follow TCRdb's processing rather than the paper's. The data contain a few hundred thousand distinct CDR3 sequences, around 15% of them singletons. The CDR3 is 12 amino acids. The V end lost 6 bases, the J end lost 4 bases, and 12 bases lay between the germline ends. Germline values: CDR1 SQVTM, CDR2 ANQGSEA. This sample was also put to use in a study of T cells in Graves' hyperthyroidism and ophthalmopathy.

This chain connects TRBV29-1 to TRBJ2-5; D is ambiguous. The sequence was obtained from a woman in her forties or fifties with Graves disease. Sequences were derived from peripheral blood mononuclear cells (PBMCs), sampled at new diagnosis, from a patient treated with antithyroid drugs. This CDR3 is CSVATSGETQYF. CDR3 DNA: TGCAGCGTAGCGACTTCGGGAGAGACCCAGTACTTC.